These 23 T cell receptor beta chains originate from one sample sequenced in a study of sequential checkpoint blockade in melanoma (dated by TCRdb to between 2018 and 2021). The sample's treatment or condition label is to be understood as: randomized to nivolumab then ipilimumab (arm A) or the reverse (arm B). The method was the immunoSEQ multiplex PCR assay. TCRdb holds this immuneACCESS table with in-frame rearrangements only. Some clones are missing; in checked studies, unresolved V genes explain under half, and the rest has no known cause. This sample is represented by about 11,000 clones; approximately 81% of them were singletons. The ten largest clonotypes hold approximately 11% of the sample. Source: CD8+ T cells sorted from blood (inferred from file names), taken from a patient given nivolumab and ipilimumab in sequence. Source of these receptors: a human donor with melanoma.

The CDR3 DNA reads TGTGCCAGCAGTTCGGACCCGACAGGGGAGGACGAGCAGTACTTC. It encodes CASSSDPTGEDEQYF. The V call is TRBV27, the J call TRBJ2-7; 8 positions agree with TRBD1. Germline V gene data show CDR1 as MNHEY and CDR2 as SMNVEV (reference sequence). The CDR3 has 15 residues. V gave up 4 bases and J gave up 5 bases; unmatched junction bases: 10.

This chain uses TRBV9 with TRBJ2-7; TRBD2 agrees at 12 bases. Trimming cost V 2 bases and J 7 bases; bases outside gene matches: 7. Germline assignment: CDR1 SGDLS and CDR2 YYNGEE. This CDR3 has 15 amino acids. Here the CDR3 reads CASSVASGGGGEQYF. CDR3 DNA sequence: TGTGCCAGCAGCGTCGCTAGCGGGGGGGGTGGGGAGCAGTACTTC.

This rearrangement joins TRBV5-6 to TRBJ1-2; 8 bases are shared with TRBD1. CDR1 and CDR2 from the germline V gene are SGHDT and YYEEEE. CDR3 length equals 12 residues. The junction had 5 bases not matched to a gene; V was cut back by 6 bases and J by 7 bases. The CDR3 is CASNTGGGGYTF. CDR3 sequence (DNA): TGTGCCAGCAACACAGGGGGAGGTGGCTACACCTTC. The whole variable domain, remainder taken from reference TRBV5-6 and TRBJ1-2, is DAGVTQSPTHLIKTRGQQVTLRCSPKSGHDTVSWYQQALGQGPQFIFQYYEEEERQRGNFPDRFSGHQFPNYSSELNVNALLLGDSALYLCASNTGGGGYTFGSGTRLTVV.

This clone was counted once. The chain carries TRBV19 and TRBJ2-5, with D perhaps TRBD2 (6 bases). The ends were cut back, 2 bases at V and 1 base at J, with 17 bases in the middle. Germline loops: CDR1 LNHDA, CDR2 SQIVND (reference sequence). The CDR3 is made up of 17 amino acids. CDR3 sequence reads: CASSIIGSGSSQETQYF. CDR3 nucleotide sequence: TGTGCCAGTAGTATAATCGGGAGCGGGTCTTCCCAAGAGACCCAGTACTTC.

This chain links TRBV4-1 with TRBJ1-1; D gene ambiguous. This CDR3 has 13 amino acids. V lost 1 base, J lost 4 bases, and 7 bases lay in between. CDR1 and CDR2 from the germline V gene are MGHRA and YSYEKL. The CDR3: CASSQGEVTEAFF. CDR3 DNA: TGCGCCAGCAGCCAAGGTGAGGTCACTGAAGCTTTCTTT.

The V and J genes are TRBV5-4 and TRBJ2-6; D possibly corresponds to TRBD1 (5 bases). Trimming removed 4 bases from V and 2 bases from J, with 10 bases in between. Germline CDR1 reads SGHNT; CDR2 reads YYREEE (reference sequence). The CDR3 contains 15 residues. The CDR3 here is CASSPTEAGANVLTF. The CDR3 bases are TGTGCCAGCAGCCCGACAGAAGCTGGGGCCAACGTCCTGACTTTC.

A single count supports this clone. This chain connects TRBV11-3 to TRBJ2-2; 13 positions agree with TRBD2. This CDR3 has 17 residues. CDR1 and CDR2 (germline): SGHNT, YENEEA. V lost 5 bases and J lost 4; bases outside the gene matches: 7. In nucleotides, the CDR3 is TGTGCCAGCAGCCCCGGACTAGCGGGGGCGGGCACCGGGGAGCTGTTTTTT. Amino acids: CASSPGLAGAGTGELFF.

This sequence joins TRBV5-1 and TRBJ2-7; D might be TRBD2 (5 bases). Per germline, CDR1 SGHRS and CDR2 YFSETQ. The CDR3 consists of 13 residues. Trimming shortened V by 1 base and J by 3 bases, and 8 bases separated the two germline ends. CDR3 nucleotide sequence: TGCGCCAGCAGCTTGAGAGGGAGCTACGAGCAGTACTTC. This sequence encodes CASSLRGSYEQYF.

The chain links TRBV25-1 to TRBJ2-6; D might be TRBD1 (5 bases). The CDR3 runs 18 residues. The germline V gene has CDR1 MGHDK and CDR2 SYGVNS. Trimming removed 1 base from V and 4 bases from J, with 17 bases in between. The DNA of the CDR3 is TGTGCCAGCAGTGAATGGGGCAGGGATACGGCCGGGGCCAACGTCCTGACTTTC. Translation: CASSEWGRDTAGANVLTF.

The CDR3 spells CASSLVQGDTGELFF. The CDR3 coding sequence is TGTGCCAGCAGCTTGGTGCAAGGGGACACCGGGGAGCTGTTTTTT. The chain couples TRBV5-6 to TRBJ2-2; D possibly corresponds to TRBD1 (5 bases). The CDR3 extends over 15 amino acids. With 0 bases removed from V and 3 bases from J, the gap between germline ends came to 9 bases. The germline gives CDR1 SGHDT, CDR2 YYEEEE.

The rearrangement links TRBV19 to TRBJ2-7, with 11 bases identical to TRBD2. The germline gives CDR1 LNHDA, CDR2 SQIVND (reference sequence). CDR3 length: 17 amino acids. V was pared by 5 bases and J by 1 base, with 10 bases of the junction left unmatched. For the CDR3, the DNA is TGTGCCAGTAGTCGGTTTAGTAGCGGGAGGGGGTCCTACGAGCAGTACTTC. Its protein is CASSRFSSGRGSYEQYF.

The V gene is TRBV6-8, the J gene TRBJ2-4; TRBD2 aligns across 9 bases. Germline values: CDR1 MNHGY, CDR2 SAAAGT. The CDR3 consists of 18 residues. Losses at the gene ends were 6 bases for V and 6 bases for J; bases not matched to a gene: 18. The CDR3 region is CASRRYGRGGRGGNIQYF. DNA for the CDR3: TGTGCCAGCAGACGATATGGGCGGGGGGGCCGTGGGGGAAACATTCAGTACTTC.

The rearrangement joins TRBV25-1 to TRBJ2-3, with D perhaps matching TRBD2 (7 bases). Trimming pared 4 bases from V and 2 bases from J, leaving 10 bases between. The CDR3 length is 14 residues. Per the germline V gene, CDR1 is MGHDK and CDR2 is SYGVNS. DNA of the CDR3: TGTGCCAGCAGTGGGGGGGGCTCCACAGATACGCAGTATTTT. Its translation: CASSGGGSTDTQYF.

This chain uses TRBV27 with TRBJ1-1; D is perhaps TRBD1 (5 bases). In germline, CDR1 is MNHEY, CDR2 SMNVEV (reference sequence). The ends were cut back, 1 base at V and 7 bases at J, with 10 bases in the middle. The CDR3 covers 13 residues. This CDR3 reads CASSLFGRGEAFF. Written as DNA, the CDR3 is TGTGCCAGCAGTTTATTCGGAAGGGGTGAAGCTTTCTTT.

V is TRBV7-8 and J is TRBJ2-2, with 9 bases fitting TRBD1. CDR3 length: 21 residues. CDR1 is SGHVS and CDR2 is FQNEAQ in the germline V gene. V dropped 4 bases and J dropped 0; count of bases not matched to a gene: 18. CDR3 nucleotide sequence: TGTGCCAGCAGCTCTACTACGACAGGGGGGCTATCGTTCGCGAACACCGGGGAGCTGTTTTTT. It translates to CASSSTTTGGLSFANTGELFF.

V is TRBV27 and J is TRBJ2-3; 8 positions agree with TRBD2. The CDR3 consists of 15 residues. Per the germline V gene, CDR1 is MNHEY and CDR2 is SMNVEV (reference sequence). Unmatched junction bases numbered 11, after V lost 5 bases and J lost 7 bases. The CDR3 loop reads CASSPSGTSTNTQYF. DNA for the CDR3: TGTGCCAGCAGTCCCTCCGGGACTAGTACTAATACGCAGTATTTT.

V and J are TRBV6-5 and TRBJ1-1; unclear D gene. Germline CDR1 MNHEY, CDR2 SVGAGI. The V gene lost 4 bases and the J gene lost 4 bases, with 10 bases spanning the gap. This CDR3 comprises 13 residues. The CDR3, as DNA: TGTGCCAGCAGTTCGGAGGGTGGCACTGAAGCTTTCTTT. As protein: CASSSEGGTEAFF.

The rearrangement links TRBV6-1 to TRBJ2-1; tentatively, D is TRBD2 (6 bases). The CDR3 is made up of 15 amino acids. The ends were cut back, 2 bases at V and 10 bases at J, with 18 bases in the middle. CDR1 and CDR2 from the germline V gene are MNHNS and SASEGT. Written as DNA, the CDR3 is TGTGCCAGCAGTGAATTGCGGGCCCCGGAGGGGGAGCAGTTCTTC. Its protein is CASSELRAPEGEQFF.

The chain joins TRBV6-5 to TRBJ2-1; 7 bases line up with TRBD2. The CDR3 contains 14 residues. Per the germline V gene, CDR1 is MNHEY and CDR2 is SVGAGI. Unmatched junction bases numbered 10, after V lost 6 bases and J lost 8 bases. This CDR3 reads CASSLGFGGYEQFF. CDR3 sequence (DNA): TGTGCCAGCAGCTTGGGCTTCGGGGGGTATGAGCAGTTCTTC.

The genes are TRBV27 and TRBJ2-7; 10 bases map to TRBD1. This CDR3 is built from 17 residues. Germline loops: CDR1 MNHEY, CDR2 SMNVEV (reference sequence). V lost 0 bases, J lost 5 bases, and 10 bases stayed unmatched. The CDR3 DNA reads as TGTGCCAGCAGTTTATCGGGGGCGGGACAGGGGAACCACGAGCAGTACTTC. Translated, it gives CASSLSGAGQGNHEQYF.

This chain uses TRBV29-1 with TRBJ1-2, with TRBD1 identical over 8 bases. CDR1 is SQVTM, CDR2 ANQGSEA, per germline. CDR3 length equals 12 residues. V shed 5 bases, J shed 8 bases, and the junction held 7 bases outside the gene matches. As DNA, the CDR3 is TGCAGCGTTCCTGGACAGGGTGGAGGCTACACCTTC. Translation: CSVPGQGGGYTF.

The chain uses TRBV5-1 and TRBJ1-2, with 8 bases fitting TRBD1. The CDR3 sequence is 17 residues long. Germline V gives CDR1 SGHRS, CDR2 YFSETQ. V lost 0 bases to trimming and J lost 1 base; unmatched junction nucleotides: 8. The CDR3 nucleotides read TGCGCCAGCAGCTTGGGACTGGACAGGGAAGTTAACTATGGCTACACCTTC. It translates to CASSLGLDREVNYGYTF.

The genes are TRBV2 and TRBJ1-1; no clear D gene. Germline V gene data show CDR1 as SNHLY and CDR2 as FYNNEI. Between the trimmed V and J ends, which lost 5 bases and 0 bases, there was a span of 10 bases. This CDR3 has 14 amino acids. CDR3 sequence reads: CASSYSFMNTEAFF. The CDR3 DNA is TGTGCCAGCAGTTACAGCTTCATGAACACTGAAGCTTTCTTT.